This T cell receptor (beta chain) was identified during a study of T cell responses to AZD1222 COVID-19 vaccine. Regarding the study as a whole: Among the donors, most were white British and more were female, and clonal diversity was possibly underestimated.

Remarks on this clone: Its antigen remains unidentified.

Germline V CDR1 and CDR2: SGHTA, FQGNSA. The CDR3 contains 13 residues. J lost 7 bases, V lost 6 bases, and 8 bases had no gene match. Sequencing used immunoSEQ multiplex PCR; TCRdb keeps in-frame clones, though not all of them. Of approximately 140,000 clones in the sample, about 92% were seen once. The sequence was collected from an adult who received the AZD1222 COVID-19 vaccine. This chain connects TRBV7-2 to TRBJ1-2, with 7 nucleotides matching TRBD1. The specimen comprised peripheral blood, sampled 28 days after the second AZD1222 dose. CDR3 protein: CASSKYRGTGYTF. The CDR3 bases are TGTGCCAGCAGTAAATACAGGGGCACTGGCTACACCTTC.